This T cell receptor beta chain was obtained from a study of blood T cell repertoires in COVID-19. Original processing notes: Estimation of nucleated cell counts was performed using reference gene primer amplification. Method: immunoSEQ multiplex PCR; TCRdb's copy keeps in-frame clones and lacks some. D and trimming were read from the DNA, whereas the V and J calls and clone size are those reported in that table. The sample includes some 250,000 clones, approximately 83% seen only once; the top ten take around 9.9%. A single count supports this clone. J was trimmed by 3 bases and V by 2 bases; bases with no gene match: 3. This CDR3 comprises 14 residues. Germline-derived CDR1 and CDR2 are MDHEN and SYDVKM.

V and J are TRBV28 and TRBJ1-2, with 7 positions matching TRBD1. The sequence came from an elderly woman with acute or convalescent COVID-19. The sample consisted of peripheral blood. The CDR3 reads CASSLNRGHYGYTF. CDR3 nucleotides: TGTGCCAGCAGTTTAAACAGGGGACACTATGGCTACACCTTC.